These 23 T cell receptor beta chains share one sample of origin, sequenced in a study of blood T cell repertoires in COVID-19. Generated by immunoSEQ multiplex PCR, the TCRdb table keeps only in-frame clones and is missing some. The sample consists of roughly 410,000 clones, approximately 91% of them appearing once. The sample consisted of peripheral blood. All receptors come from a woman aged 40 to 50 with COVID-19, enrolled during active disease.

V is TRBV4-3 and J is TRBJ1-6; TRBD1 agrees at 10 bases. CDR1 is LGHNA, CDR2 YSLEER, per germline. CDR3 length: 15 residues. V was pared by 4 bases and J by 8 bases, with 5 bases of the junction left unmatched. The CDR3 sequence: CASSLRTGGDSPLHF. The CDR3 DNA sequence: TGCGCCAGCAGCCTCCGGACAGGGGGGGATTCACCCCTCCACTTT.

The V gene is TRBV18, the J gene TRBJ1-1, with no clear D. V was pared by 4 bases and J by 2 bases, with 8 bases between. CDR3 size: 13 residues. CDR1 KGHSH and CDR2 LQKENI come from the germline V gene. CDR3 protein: CASSRLSNTEAFF. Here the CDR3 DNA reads TGTGCCAGCTCACGACTCTCAAACACTGAAGCTTTCTTT.

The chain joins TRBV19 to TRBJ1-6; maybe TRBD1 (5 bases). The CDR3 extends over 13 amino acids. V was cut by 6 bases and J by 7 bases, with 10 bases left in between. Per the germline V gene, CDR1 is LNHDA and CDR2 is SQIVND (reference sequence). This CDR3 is CASSLEGNSPLHF. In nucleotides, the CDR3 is TGTGCCAGTAGCCTGGAGGGGAATTCACCCCTCCACTTT.

The CDR3 region has the DNA TGTGCCAGTAGTAAGGTGGAGATCCTGAATCAGCCCCAGCATTTT. Translating gives CASSKVEILNQPQHF. The chain combines TRBV19 with TRBJ1-5; D is undetermined. CDR1 is LNHDA and CDR2 is SQIVND in the germline V gene (reference sequence). The CDR3 is made up of 15 amino acids. With 4 bases removed from V and 4 bases from J, the gap between germline ends came to 14 bases.

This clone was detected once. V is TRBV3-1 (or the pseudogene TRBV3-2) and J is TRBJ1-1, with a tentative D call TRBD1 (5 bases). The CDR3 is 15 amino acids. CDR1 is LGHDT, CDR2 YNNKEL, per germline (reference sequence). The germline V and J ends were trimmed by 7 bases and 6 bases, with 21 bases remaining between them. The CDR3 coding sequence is TGTGCCAGCAACCTCCGGGGGGGTCCTTCTTCTGAAGCTTTCTTT. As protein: CASNLRGGPSSEAFF.

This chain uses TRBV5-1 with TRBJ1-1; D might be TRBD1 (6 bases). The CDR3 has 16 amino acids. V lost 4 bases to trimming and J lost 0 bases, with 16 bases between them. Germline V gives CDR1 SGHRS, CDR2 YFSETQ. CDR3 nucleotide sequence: TGCGCCAGCAGCAGGGATGGGGGCGGCATGAACACTGAAGCTTTCTTT. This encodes CASSRDGGGMNTEAFF.

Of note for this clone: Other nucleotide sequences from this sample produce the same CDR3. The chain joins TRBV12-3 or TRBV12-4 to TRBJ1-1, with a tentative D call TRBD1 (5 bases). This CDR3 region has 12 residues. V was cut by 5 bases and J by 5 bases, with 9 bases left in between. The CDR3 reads CASSRRVTEAFF. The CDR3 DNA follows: TGTGCCAGCAGTCGCAGGGTTACTGAAGCTTTCTTT.

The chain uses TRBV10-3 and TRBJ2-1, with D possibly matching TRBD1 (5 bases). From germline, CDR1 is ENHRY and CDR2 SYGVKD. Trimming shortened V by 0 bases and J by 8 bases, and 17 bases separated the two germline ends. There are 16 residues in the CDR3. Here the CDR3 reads CAISESGPNTRDEQFF. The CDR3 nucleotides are TGTGCCATCAGTGAGTCGGGGCCTAATACCAGGGATGAGCAGTTCTTC.

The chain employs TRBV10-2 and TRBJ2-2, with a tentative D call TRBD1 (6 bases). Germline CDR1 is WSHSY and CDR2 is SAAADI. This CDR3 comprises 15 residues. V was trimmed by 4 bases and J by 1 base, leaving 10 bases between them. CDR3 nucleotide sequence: TGCGCCAGCAGTGGGGTCAGGGGGAACACCGGGGAGCTGTTTTTT. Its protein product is CASSGVRGNTGELFF.

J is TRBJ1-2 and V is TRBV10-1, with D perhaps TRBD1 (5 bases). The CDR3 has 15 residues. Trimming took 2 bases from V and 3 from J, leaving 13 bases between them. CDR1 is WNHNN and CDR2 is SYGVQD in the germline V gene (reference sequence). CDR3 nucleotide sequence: TGCGCCAGCAGTGAGCCGAGGGCGGGGGACTATGGCTACACCTTC. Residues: CASSEPRAGDYGYTF.

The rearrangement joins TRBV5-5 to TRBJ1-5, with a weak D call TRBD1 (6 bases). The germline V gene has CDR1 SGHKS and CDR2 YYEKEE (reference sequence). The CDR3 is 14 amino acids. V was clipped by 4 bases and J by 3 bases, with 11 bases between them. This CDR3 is CASSGDRFNQPQHF. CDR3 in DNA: TGTGCCAGCAGCGGCGACAGGTTCAATCAGCCCCAGCATTTT.

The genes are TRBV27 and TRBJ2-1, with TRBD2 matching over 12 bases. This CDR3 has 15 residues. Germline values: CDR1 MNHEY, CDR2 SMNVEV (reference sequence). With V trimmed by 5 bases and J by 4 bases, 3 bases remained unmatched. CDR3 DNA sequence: TGTGCCAGCAGTCCGGGGACTAGCGGGTACAATGAGCAGTTCTTC. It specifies CASSPGTSGYNEQFF.

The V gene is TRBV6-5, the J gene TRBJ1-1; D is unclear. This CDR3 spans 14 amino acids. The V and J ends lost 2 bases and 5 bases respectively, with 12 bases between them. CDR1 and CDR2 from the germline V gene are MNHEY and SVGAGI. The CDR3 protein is CASSYRFGVTEAFF. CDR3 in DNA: TGTGCCAGCAGTTACCGTTTCGGTGTGACTGAAGCTTTCTTT.

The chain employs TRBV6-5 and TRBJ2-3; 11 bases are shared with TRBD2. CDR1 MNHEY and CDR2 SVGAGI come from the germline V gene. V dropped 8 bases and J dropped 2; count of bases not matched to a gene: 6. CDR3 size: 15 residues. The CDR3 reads CASRQLAGVTDTQYF. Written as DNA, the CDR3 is TGTGCCAGCCGCCAACTAGCGGGGGTCACAGATACGCAGTATTTT.

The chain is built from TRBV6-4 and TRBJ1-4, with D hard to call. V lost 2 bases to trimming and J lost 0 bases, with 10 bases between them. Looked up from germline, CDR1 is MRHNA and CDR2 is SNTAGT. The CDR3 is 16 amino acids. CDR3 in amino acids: CASSDLQWATNEKLFF. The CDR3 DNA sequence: TGTGCCAGCAGTGACCTACAGTGGGCAACTAATGAAAAACTGTTTTTT.

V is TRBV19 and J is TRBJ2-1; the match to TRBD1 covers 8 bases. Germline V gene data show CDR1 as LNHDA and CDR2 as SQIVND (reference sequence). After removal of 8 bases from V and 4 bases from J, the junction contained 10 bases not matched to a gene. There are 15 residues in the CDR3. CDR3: CASLGQGALYNEQFF. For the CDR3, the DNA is TGTGCCAGTCTTGGGCAGGGGGCGTTATACAATGAGCAGTTCTTC.

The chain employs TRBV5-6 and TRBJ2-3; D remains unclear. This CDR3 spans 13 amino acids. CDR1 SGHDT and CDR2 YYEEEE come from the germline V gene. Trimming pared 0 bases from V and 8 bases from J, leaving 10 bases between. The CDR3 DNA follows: TGTGCCAGCAGCTTGGCGCGGAATCGTACGCAGTATTTT. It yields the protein CASSLARNRTQYF.

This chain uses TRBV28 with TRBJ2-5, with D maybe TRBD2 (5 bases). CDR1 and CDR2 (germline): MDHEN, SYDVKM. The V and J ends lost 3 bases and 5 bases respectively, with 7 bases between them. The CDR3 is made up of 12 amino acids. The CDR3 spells CASSFLAETQYF. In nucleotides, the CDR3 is TGTGCCAGCAGTTTTTTAGCGGAGACCCAGTACTTC.

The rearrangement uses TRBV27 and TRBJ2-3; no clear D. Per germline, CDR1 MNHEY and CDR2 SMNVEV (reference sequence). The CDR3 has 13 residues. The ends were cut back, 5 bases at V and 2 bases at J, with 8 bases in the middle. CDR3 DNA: TGTGCCAGCAGTCCCTTTATCACAGATACGCAGTATTTT. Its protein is CASSPFITDTQYF.

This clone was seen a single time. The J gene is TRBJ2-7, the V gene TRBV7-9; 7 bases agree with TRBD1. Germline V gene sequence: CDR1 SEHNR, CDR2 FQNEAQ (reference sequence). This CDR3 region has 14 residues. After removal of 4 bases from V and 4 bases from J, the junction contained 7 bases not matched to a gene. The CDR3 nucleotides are TGTGCCAGCAGCTCCCCCGACAGGGATTACGAGCAGTACTTC. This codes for CASSSPDRDYEQYF.

CDR3 sequence reads: CASRLHGVAQVSYNEQFF. CDR3 DNA: TGTGCCAGCCGTCTTCACGGGGTAGCGCAGGTCTCCTACAATGAGCAGTTCTTC. This sequence joins TRBV28 and TRBJ2-1, with TRBD2 as a possible D gene (5 bases). The V end was cut by 8 bases, the J end by 0 bases, with 23 bases between. CDR1 is MDHEN and CDR2 is SYDVKM in the germline V gene. The CDR3 spans 18 residues.

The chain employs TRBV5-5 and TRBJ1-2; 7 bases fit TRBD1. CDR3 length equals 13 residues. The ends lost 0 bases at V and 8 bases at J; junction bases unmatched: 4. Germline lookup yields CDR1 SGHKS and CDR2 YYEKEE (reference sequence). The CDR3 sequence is CASSLEGAEGYTF. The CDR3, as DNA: TGTGCCAGCAGCTTGGAGGGGGCTGAAGGCTACACCTTC.

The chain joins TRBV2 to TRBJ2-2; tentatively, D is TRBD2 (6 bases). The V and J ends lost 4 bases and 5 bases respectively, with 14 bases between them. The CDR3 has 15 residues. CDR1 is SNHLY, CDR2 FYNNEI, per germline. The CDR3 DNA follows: TGTGCCAGCAGTGTTTCATCTGGGGGGACCGGGGAGCTGTTTTTT. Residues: CASSVSSGGTGELFF.